This T cell receptor (beta chain) was recovered during a study of regulatory T cells in long-lasting Graves disease (dated by TCRdb to the early 2020s). For context, the study as a whole: Persistent Graves' disease meant more than 5 years of antithyroid drug treatment with TSH receptor autoantibodies that stayed positive. The study was registered as a clinical trial and conducted in China. Antithyroid drugs had been taken for roughly 10 years on average by persistent Graves' disease patients in the clinical cohort. This study used TCR sequencing and RNA sequencing of peripheral blood to compare persistent Graves' disease patients against newly diagnosed Graves' disease patients. TCR sequencing covered roughly 13 persistent and some 20 newly diagnosed Graves' disease patients, 33 samples in total. The paper's findings and limits, for the study overall: Peripheral blood alone was examined, since thyroid tissue, which constituted the primary lesion, could not be accessed. The authors noted that the small sample size was a limitation that may lower accuracy. More public clonotypes were shared among persistent patients (under 3,000) than among newly diagnosed patients (roughly 1,000). TRBV28, TRBJ1-2 and TRBJ2-5 were preferentially used in persistent disease, while TRBV20-1 and TRBJ2-1 were favored in newly diagnosed disease. Persistent Graves' disease patients showed lower TCR Shannon entropy and fewer highly expanded clones than newly diagnosed patients, suggesting clonal expansion. Sequencing and analysis were limited to the TCR beta chain.

Interpreted using the paper, the time point label stands for: persistent/refractory GD, antithyroid drugs over 5 years with positive TRAb. For both TCR sequencing and RNA sequencing, RNA was extracted from PBMCs using TRIzol. The diagnosis of Graves' disease followed American Thyroid Association guidelines. Patients were recruited from an endocrinology department in Xi'an, China. From each patient, 7.5 to 10 milliliters of peripheral blood was collected into an EDTA anticoagulant tube. Ficoll Paque Plus density gradient separation was used to isolate PBMCs, and no additional T cell sorting was done. An Agilent 2100 Bioanalyzer and agarose gel were used to check RNA quality, and a NanoDrop 2000 was used to measure RNA concentration. To prepare the library, multiplex PCR was applied. Sequencing used an Illumina HiSeq 4000. CDR3 regions were amplified by Arm-PCR with iRepertoire HTBI primers to construct TCR beta libraries. Before sequencing, the PCR products went through gel purification. Per the source publication's procedure: Across samples, 60 to 75 TRBV and 12 to 15 TRBJ segments were identified and used for gene usage analysis of CDR3 amino acid clonotypes. COPE and FqMerger were used to merge filtered high-quality paired reads into contigs. Contigs were aligned with BLAST to IMGT TRBV, TRBD and TRBJ reference genes, and CDR3 was defined per IMGT. Any clonotype with a frequency above 0.1% was counted as a highly expanded clone. Shannon entropy served as the measure of repertoire diversity, while the Gini coefficient captured V-J evenness. A clonotype found in more than one individual was treated as public. TCRdb reanalyzed the raw reads on its own, using fastp at Q25 for trimming and MiXCR for clone calling, and kept in-frame beta chains. Here each entry gathers all rows of one CDR3 protein and keeps the most common genes and DNA. TCRdb's processing, not the authors', yielded these V and J calls. In all, the sample holds over 650,000 distinct CDR3 sequences, and about 30% of those were seen once. In total, the top ten clones hold roughly 41% of the sample.

V drops 4 bases and J drops 7 bases, leaving 11 bases in between. For CDR1 and CDR2, the germline V gene lists SNHLY and FYNNEI. The CDR3, from cysteine to phenylalanine, totals 12 residues. Just CDR3 DNA is preserved here, 36 bases in frame from base 1. About this clonotype: Its antigen target is currently unknown. Base qualities are missing; no much larger clone stands one base away.

The receptor comes from a female donor with Graves disease. The sequence links TRBV2 to TRBJ2-7; the D gene is perhaps TRBD2, on 6 matching bases. The sequencing used peripheral blood mononuclear cells (PBMCs), collected when the disease was refractory, from a patient treated with antithyroid drugs. The CDR3 amino acid sequence is: CASSVLAGEQYF. The DNA reads TGTGCCAGCAGTGTTTTGGCGGGGGAGCAGTACTTC.